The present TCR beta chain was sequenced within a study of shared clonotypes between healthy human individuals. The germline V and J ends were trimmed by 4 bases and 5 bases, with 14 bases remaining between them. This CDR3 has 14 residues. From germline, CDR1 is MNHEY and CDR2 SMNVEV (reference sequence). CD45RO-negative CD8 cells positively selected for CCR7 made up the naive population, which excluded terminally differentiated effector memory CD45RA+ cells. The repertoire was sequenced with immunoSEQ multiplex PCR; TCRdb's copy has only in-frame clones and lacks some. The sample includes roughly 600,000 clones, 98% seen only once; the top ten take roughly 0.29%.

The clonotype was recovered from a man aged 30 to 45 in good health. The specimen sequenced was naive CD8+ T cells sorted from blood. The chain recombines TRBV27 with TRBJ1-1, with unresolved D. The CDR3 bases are TGTGCCAGCAGTTATATAGAGGGAAGGACTGAAGCTTTCTTT. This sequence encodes CASSYIEGRTEAFF.